These T cell receptor beta chains were read from a single sample in a study of T cells in Graves' hyperthyroidism and ophthalmopathy. MiXCR, applied by TCRdb to the multiplex PCR reads, yields one record per CDR3 protein. This table has 370,000 or so distinct CDR3 sequences, about 14% appearing once. What was sequenced was blood. The receptor source for this set is a man aged 30-40 years with Graves' hyperthyroidism that later progressed to Graves' ophthalmopathy. CDR3s include the opening cysteine and the closing phenylalanine or tryptophan. The D gene is left open where the match is weak. A row's size may be missing; if present it is once, few, many or a size class.

TRBD2 | 17 | - | TRBJ2-1 | TRBV7-8 | CASSPREAGQSYNEQFF | TGTGCCAGCAGCCCGCGGGAAGCGGGGCAATCCTACAATGAGCAGTTCTTC
TRBD1 | 14 | many | TRBJ2-2 | TRBV5-1 | CASSIGQGAGELFF | TGCGCCAGCAGCATCGGACAGGGTGCCGGGGAGCTGTTTTTT
- | 13 | many | TRBJ1-2 | TRBV7-9 | CASRAGERDGYTF | TGTGCCAGCAGGGCAGGGGAGAGGGATGGCTACACCTTC
- | 16 | few | TRBJ2-3 | TRBV27 | CASSLTGRLAADTQYF | TGTGCCAGCAGTTTAACAGGGAGGCTAGCTGCAGATACGCAGTATTTT
TRBD1 | 17 | many | TRBJ1-4 | TRBV7-9 | CASSFSLAGTGGEKLFF | TGTGCCAGCAGCTTCTCTCTCGCCGGGACAGGAGGAGAAAAACTGTTTTTT
TRBD2 | 15 | many | TRBJ2-7 | TRBV6-1 | CASSEVGEGSYEQYF | TGTGCCAGCAGTGAAGTAGGGGAGGGCTCCTACGAGCAGTACTTC
- | 13 | - | TRBJ2-3 | TRBV12-3/TRBV12-4 | CASSQSFTDTQYF | TGTGCCAGCAGTCAGTCCTTCACAGATACGCAGTATTTT
- | 15 | - | TRBJ2-7 | TRBV6-2/TRBV6-3 | CASSYNRQAGYEQYF | TGTGCCAGCAGTTATAACCGACAGGCCGGCTACGAGCAGTACTTC
- | 15 | - | TRBJ1-1 | TRBV6-1 | CASSEVVEVNTEAFF | TGTGCCAGCAGTGAAGTGGTGGAGGTGAACACTGAAGCTTTCTTT
TRBD1 | 16 | few | TRBJ1-2 | TRBV5-4 | CASSFGYLQGAEGYTF | TGTGCCAGCAGCTTCGGCTACCTACAGGGGGCCGAGGGCTACACCTTC
TRBD1 | 13 | few | TRBJ1-6 | TRBV12-3/TRBV12-4 | CASGGTAHSPLHF | TGTGCCAGCGGCGGGACAGCTCATTCACCCCTCCACTTT
- | 18 | many | TRBJ1-4 | TRBV12-3/TRBV12-4 | CASSPRAAPPGSYEKLFF | TGTGCCAGCAGTCCCAGGGCTGCCCCCCCGGGGTCTTATGAAAAACTGTTTTTT
TRBD2 | 14 | many | TRBJ2-5 | TRBV20-1 | CSATKRGGAETQYF | TGCAGTGCTACCAAGCGGGGGGGGGCAGAGACCCAGTACTTC
TRBD1 | 19 | - | TRBJ2-6 | TRBV28 | CASSLRDRGLGSGANVLTF | TGTGCCAGCAGTCTCCGGGACAGGGGGCTTGGCTCTGGGGCCAACGTCCTGACTTTC
- | 13 | many | TRBJ2-7 | TRBV24-1 | CATSAPGYDEQYF | TGTGCCACCAGTGCGCCAGGGTATGACGAGCAGTACTTC
TRBD1 | 17 | - | TRBJ1-4 | TRBV4-1 | CASSQARGRGRGEKLFF | TGCGCCAGCAGCCAAGCCCGGGGCAGGGGGCGCGGTGAAAAACTGTTTTTT
- | 17 | many | TRBJ1-6 | TRBV12-3/TRBV12-4 | CASSLPKGQGRNSPLHF | TGTGCCAGCAGTTTACCCAAGGGGCAGGGGAGAAATTCACCCCTCCACTTT
TRBD2 | 17 | many | TRBJ2-3 | TRBV5-1 | CASSFPDSGGGTDTQYF | TGCGCCAGCAGCTTCCCGGATAGCGGGGGTGGCACAGATACGCAGTATTTT
- | 13 | many | TRBJ2-1 | TRBV5-8 | CASWTVGHNEQFF | TGTGCCAGCTGGACAGTGGGGCACAATGAGCAGTTCTTC
TRBD1 | 16 | few | TRBJ2-1 | TRBV24-1 | CATSDPPGQGYNEQFF | TGTGCCACCAGTGATCCTCCGGGACAGGGTTACAATGAGCAGTTCTTC
TRBD1 | 15 | - | TRBJ1-6 | TRBV2 | CASSVPGQYNSPLHF | TGTGCCAGCAGCGTGCCGGGACAGTATAATTCACCCCTCCACTTT
TRBD1 | 16 | - | TRBJ1-2 | TRBV12-5 | CASGLPGTGGDYGYTF | TGTGCTAGTGGTTTACCTGGGACAGGGGGGGACTATGGCTACACCTTC
- | 12 | - | TRBJ1-4 | TRBV4-1 | CASSQDGVLLFF | TGCGCCAGCAGCCAAGATGGAGTGCTACTGTTTTTT
TRBD1 | 14 | few | TRBJ2-2 | TRBV24-1 | CATPGQANTGELFF | TGTGCCACCCCGGGACAGGCGAACACCGGGGAGCTGTTTTTT
- | 14 | - | TRBJ2-2 | TRBV4-1 | CASSPSLLAGELFF | TGCGCCAGCAGCCCTAGCCTGTTGGCCGGGGAGCTGTTTTTT
- | 15 | - | TRBJ1-2 | TRBV28 | CASSSGARGHYGYTF | TGTGCCAGCAGCTCAGGGGCACGGGGGCATTATGGCTACACCTTC
- | 13 | few | TRBJ1-1 | TRBV6-1 | CASSEALGVGAFF | TGTGCCAGCAGTGAAGCGCTAGGGGTCGGGGCTTTCTTT
TRBD2 | 18 | - | TRBJ2-4 | TRBV7-8 | CASSLVRSGVLAKNIQCF | TGTGCCAGCAGCTTAGTTCGTAGCGGGGTTCTAGCCAAAAACATTCAGTGCTTC
- | 14 | many | TRBJ1-5 | TRBV6-1 | CASSQQGANQPQHF | TGTGCCAGCAGTCAACAGGGTGCAAATCAGCCCCAGCATTTT
- | 14 | few | TRBJ1-3 | TRBV9 | CASSPLTSGNTIYF | TGTGCCAGCAGCCCCCTGACCTCTGGAAACACCATATATTTT
- | 14 | - | TRBJ2-1 | TRBV3-1 | CASSRGARGGEQFF | TGTGCCAGCAGCCGGGGAGCCCGGGGAGGTGAGCAGTTCTTC
- | 13 | many | TRBJ2-5 | TRBV11-3 | CASSRQEQETQYF | TGTGCCAGCAGCCGACAGGAGCAAGAGACCCAGTACTTC
- | 15 | many | TRBJ2-5 | TRBV4-1 | CASSQVLGVEETQYF | TGCGCCAGCAGCCAAGTACTGGGGGTGGAAGAGACCCAGTACTTC
TRBD1 | 13 | many | TRBJ2-7 | TRBV11-2 | CASSPDRAREQYF | TGTGCCAGCAGCCCTGACAGGGCGCGCGAGCAGTACTTC